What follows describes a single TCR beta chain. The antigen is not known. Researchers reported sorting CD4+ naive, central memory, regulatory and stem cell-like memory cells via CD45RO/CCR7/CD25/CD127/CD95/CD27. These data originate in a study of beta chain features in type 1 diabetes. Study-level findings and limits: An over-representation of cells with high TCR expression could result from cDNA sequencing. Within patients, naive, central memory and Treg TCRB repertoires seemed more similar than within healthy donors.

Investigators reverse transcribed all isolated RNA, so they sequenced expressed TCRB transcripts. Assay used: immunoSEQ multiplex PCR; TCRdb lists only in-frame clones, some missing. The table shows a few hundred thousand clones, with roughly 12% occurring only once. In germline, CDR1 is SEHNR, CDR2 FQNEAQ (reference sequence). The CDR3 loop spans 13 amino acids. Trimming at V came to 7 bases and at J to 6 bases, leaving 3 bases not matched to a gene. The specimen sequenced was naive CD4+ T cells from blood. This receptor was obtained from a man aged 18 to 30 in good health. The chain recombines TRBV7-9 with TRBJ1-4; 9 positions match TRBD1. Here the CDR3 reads CASTGQGDEKLFF. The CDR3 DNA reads TGTGCCAGCACGGGACAGGGAGATGAAAAACTGTTTTTT.